These T cell receptor beta chains were read from a single sample in a study of blood T cell repertoires in COVID-19. Clones were sequenced by immunoSEQ multiplex PCR, and TCRdb holds only the in-frame ones, with some missing. The sample lists roughly 90,000 clones, 80% occurring once. Material for sequencing was peripheral blood. The receptors derive from an elderly woman with active or convalescent COVID-19. CDR3s include the opening cysteine and the closing phenylalanine or tryptophan. The D gene is left open where the match is weak. Expanded clones get a size class; other rows say once, few or many, or leave the size out.

>TRBV5-8|.|.|TRBJ1-3
CASSPQFVSGNTIYF
TGTGCCAGCAGCCCCCAGTTTGTCTCTGGAAACACCATATATTTT
>TRBV7-2|.|.|TRBJ2-2
CASSLALPPVGELFF
TGTGCCAGCAGCTTGGCTCTCCCACCCGTCGGGGAGCTGTTTTTT
>TRBV29-1|TRBD1|.|TRBJ2-5
CSVGMGQGGETQYF
TGCAGCGTTGGTATGGGACAGGGCGGGGAGACCCAGTACTTC
>TRBV24-1|TRBD1|.|TRBJ2-7
CATSERGQLYEQYF
TGTGCCACCAGTGAACGGGGACAGCTTTACGAGCAGTACTTC
>TRBV10-3|.|.|TRBJ2-3
CAASTSGTDTQYF
TGTGCCGCCTCCACCTCGGGCACAGATACGCAGTATTTT
>TRBV10-3|TRBD1|once|TRBJ1-2
CAISESATTGGGNYGYTF
TGTGCCATCAGTGAGTCGGCTACGACAGGGGGGGGAAACTATGGCTACACCTTC
>TRBV27|.|.|TRBJ1-1
CASRKALTGNTEAFF
TGTGCCAGCAGAAAGGCCCTGACAGGGAACACTGAAGCTTTCTTT
>TRBV24-1|.|.|TRBJ2-5
CATSDSGTYQETQYF
TGTGCCACCAGTGATTCAGGGACTTACCAAGAGACCCAGTACTTC
>TRBV25-1|TRBD1|.|TRBJ1-1
CASSYRGFGGEAFF
TGTGCCAGTAGCTACAGGGGGTTTGGAGGTGAAGCTTTCTTT
>TRBV30|TRBD1|.|TRBJ2-7
CAWTWGDRRYEQYF
TGTGCCTGGACCTGGGGGGACAGGAGATACGAGCAGTACTTC
>TRBV19|.|.|TRBJ1-2
CASSISGEKYGYTF
TGTGCCAGTAGTATATCGGGGGAGAAATATGGCTACACCTTC
>TRBV5-1|.|.|TRBJ1-4
CASSSGDPGANEKLFF
TGCGCCAGCAGCTCTGGGGACCCAGGGGCTAATGAAAAACTGTTTTTT
>TRBV11-2|TRBD2|.|TRBJ2-6
CASSLGGGSTGANVLTF
TGTGCCAGCAGCTTAGGGGGCGGGAGTACTGGGGCCAACGTCCTGACTTTC
>TRBV2|.|.|TRBJ2-7
CASREDYEQYF
TGTGCCAGCAGGGAGGACTACGAGCAGTACTTC
>TRBV29-1|.|once|TRBJ2-1
CSVQGWGQSYNEQFF
TGCAGCGTCCAGGGGTGGGGGCAATCCTACAATGAGCAGTTCTTC
>TRBV10-3|TRBD2|.|TRBJ2-3
CATLGGIDTQYF
TGTGCCACCCTCGGGGGGATAGATACGCAGTATTTT
>TRBV7-8|TRBD2|few|TRBJ2-2
CASSLDGLAGNTGELFF
TGTGCCAGCAGCTTAGATGGTCTAGCGGGGAACACCGGGGAGCTGTTTTTT
>TRBV5-1|.|.|TRBJ2-2
CASSQRTDPGGELFF
TGCGCCAGCAGCCAGAGGACAGATCCGGGCGGGGAGCTGTTTTTT
>TRBV7-9|TRBD1|.|TRBJ2-1
CASSLSQEGQGTLKQFF
TGTGCCAGCAGCTTAAGCCAGGAGGGACAGGGGACGCTTAAGCAGTTCTTC
>TRBV29-1|.|.|TRBJ1-4
CSVRGSEVGEKLFF
TGCAGCGTCCGGGGTTCTGAGGTCGGGGAAAAACTGTTTTTT
>TRBV19|TRBD1|.|TRBJ1-1
CASSIGDRKAFF
TGTGCCAGTAGTATCGGGGACAGAAAAGCTTTCTTT
>TRBV7-3|TRBD1|.|TRBJ2-7
CASSPNGQGPYEQYF
TGTGCCAGCAGCCCAAATGGACAGGGTCCCTACGAGCAGTACTTC
>TRBV7-9|TRBD2|.|TRBJ2-7
CASTLGGSGRFYEQYF
TGTGCCAGCACCCTAGGGGGTAGCGGGAGATTTTACGAGCAGTACTTC
>TRBV14|TRBD1|few|TRBJ2-2
CASSDGQGWTGELFF
TGTGCCAGCAGCGATGGACAGGGGTGGACCGGGGAGCTGTTTTTT
>TRBV5-1|TRBD1|.|TRBJ1-4
CASSLRPTGGFTNEKLFF
TGCGCCAGCAGCTTGAGGCCGACAGGGGGGTTTACTAATGAAAAACTGTTTTTT
>TRBV7-8|.|once|TRBJ2-1
CASSLSPPLNEQFF
TGTGCCAGCAGCTTAAGCCCCCCTCTCAATGAGCAGTTCTTC
>TRBV2|TRBD1|.|TRBJ1-5
CASSGQGFSQPQHF
TGTGCCAGCAGCGGACAGGGATTTAGTCAGCCCCAGCATTTT
>TRBV14|.|.|TRBJ2-7
CASSLHGRGYEQYF
TGTGCCAGCAGCCTGCACGGAAGGGGCTACGAGCAGTACTTC
>TRBV6-2/TRBV6-3|.|.|TRBJ1-6
CASTPRTLRQNSPLHF
TGTGCCAGCACCCCCAGGACGTTGAGACAGAATTCACCCCTCCACTTT
>TRBV7-2|TRBD2|.|TRBJ2-2
CASSSAGGPFPGELFF
TGTGCCAGCAGCTCAGCGGGAGGGCCTTTCCCCGGGGAGCTGTTTTTT
>TRBV5-8|.|once|TRBJ2-7
CASRGHGEQYF
TGTGCCAGCAGAGGACACGGAGAGCAGTACTTC
>TRBV6-1|.|.|TRBJ1-5
CASSEIGGGDQPQHF
TGTGCCAGCAGTGAAATAGGAGGTGGAGATCAGCCCCAGCATTTT
>TRBV5-1|TRBD1|.|TRBJ2-6
CASWTGGSSGANVLTF
TGCGCCAGTTGGACAGGGGGGAGCTCTGGGGCCAACGTCCTGACTTTC
>TRBV13|TRBD2|.|TRBJ2-1
CASSSQREGDNEQFF
TGTGCCAGCAGCTCACAGCGGGAAGGGGACAATGAGCAGTTCTTC
>TRBV30|.|.|TRBJ1-2
CAWILPGYGYTF
TGTGCCTGGATCTTACCGGGGTATGGCTACACCTTC
>TRBV6-5|.|.|TRBJ2-3
CASRKALTGDTQYF
TGTGCCAGCAGGAAAGCGTTGACAGGAGATACGCAGTATTTT
>TRBV7-9|.|.|TRBJ2-5
CASSQTLVGVETQYF
TGTGCCAGCAGCCAAACCCTCGTGGGAGTGGAGACCCAGTACTTC
>TRBV2|TRBD1|.|TRBJ1-1
CARSGGTEAFF
TGTGCCAGATCAGGGGGCACTGAAGCTTTCTTT
>TRBV7-8|TRBD1|.|TRBJ2-6
CASSFAGQGALGANVLTF
TGTGCCAGCAGCTTTGCGGGACAGGGGGCTTTAGGGGCCAACGTCCTGACTTTC
>TRBV3-1/TRBV3-2|.|.|TRBJ1-6
CASSQSGGLSPLHF
TGTGCCAGCAGCCAATCGGGGGGGCTGTCACCCCTCCACTTT
>TRBV5-6|TRBD1|.|TRBJ1-2
CASSLAGQVDYGYTF
TGTGCCAGCAGCTTGGCGGGACAGGTTGACTATGGCTACACCTTC
>TRBV19|.|.|TRBJ1-5
CASSPTRVQPQHF
TGTGCCAGTAGTCCAACCCGGGTCCAGCCCCAGCATTTT
>TRBV29-1|.|.|TRBJ2-3
CSVDLLDTQYF
TGCAGCGTTGATCTGTTAGATACGCAGTATTTT
>TRBV12-3/TRBV12-4|.|.|TRBJ2-7
CASCGRVVYEQYF
TGTGCCAGCTGCGGCAGGGTGGTGTACGAGCAGTACTTC
>TRBV5-1|.|few|TRBJ2-7
CASSLTGPGSYEQYF
TGCGCCAGCAGCTTGACAGGGCCGGGGTCCTACGAGCAGTACTTC
>TRBV11-2|.|.|TRBJ1-2
CASSSIRQQGSGYTF
TGTGCCAGCAGCTCTATAAGGCAACAGGGTAGTGGCTACACCTTC
>TRBV6-6|TRBD1|.|TRBJ2-2
CASRRFGQGPPGELFF
TGTGCCAGCAGAAGATTCGGACAGGGTCCTCCCGGGGAGCTGTTTTTT
>TRBV5-1|.|.|TRBJ1-4
CASSFQGEDNEKLFF
TGCGCCAGCAGCTTCCAAGGGGAGGATAATGAAAAACTGTTTTTT